This T cell receptor (beta chain) is from a study of blood T cell repertoires in COVID-19. Assay: immunoSEQ multiplex PCR; the TCRdb copy retains only in-frame clones and omits some. The repertoire holds around 310,000 clones, with 80% to 90% as singletons. This CDR3 has 14 residues. Germline CDR1 is SGHKS and CDR2 is YYEKEE (reference sequence). Trimming took off 4 bases at V and 0 bases at J, with 9 bases between the two ends. Before being deemed recovered, Cohort 3 donors had two negative PCRs, clearance, or symptom resolution. This TCR was sampled from a man aged 25 to 40 who had recovered from COVID-19. The rearrangement uses TRBV5-5 and TRBJ2-3; tentative D call: TRBD2 (6 bases). Sequencing input: PBMCs or T cells enriched from blood (not recorded which). Here the CDR3 DNA reads TGTGCCAGCAGCCCGCGGGGTAGCACAGATACGCAGTATTTT. Translation: CASSPRGSTDTQYF. Full variable domain (rest looked up from reference TRBV5-5 and TRBJ2-3): DAGVTQSPTHLIKTRGQQVTLRCSPISGHKSVSWYQQVLGQGPQFIFQYYEKEERGRGNFPDRFSARQFPNYSSELNVNALLLGDSALYLCASSPRGSTDTQYFGPGTRLTVL.